This TCR beta chain was recorded in a study of shared clonotypes between healthy human individuals (dated by TCRdb to 2018 to 2021). Notes on the research overall: The cohort comprised two women and a few men aged 18 to 49 years. For each donor, three plates each were used for CD4 naive and CD4 memory, two plates were used for CD8 naive, and one plate was used for CD8 memory. Each donor's leukapheresis produced roughly between about 0.8 and 8.9 billion PBMCs. To estimate repertoire size and how much clonotype sharing occurs between individuals, the study deeply sequenced the blood TCR repertoires of 4 to 6 healthy adults. Different laboratories and diverse techniques were used to prepare libraries and sequence TCR repertoires, to increase sequencing depth and limit assay-specific biases. Broad study findings and their caveats: Compared with non-shared clonotypes, clonotypes shared by all four sorted-subset donors had higher generation probabilities. Across a few donors, 4.5% to 6.5% of naive CD4, over 3% of naive CD8, roughly 2.2% of memory CD4, and around 0.4% of memory CD8 clonotypes were shared. Because the study included a small number of donors, the genetic and exposure-history diversity represented was limited. Incomplete sequencing was indicated by rarefaction of sorted-subset datasets, despite the large sequencing depth. Based on pairwise subsampling, the degree of clonotype sharing among donors was expected to be affected by sequencing depth. Sampling was restricted to blood, and TCR repertoires in tissue are likely to differ from TCR repertoires in blood. Naive subsets generally had larger estimated clonotype richness than memory subsets.

The CDR3 numbers 14 residues from cysteine through phenylalanine. The retained sequence is limited to the CDR3, 42 bases, with the frame set at the first base. Trimming costs V 3 bases and J 4 bases, and their ends lie 13 bases apart. Sequences SGHNT (CDR1) and YYREEE (CDR2) are obtained from the germline V gene (reference sequence). On this clone itself: There is no known antigen for this receptor. No quality values exist for individual bases; no much larger clone is one base distant.

Donors were healthy HIV-negative adults with no recently reported acute infections or vaccinations. Every donor was a Caucasian adult living in Nashville, Tennessee, USA. CD4+ T cells were enriched through magnetic negative selection, after which naive cells were positively selected on CD45RA and the remaining negative fraction served as the memory subset. Blood was collected by leukapheresis, and PBMCs were isolated by Ficoll-Histopaque density gradient centrifugation and then cryopreserved in liquid nitrogen vapor phase. Purity and quantity of every magnetically sorted T cell population were checked by analytical flow cytometry. Genomic DNA was isolated from each sorted fraction and quantified by UV absorbance on a Nanodrop 2000c. Using the deep immunoSEQ assay, multiplex PCR amplified TCR CDR3 regions from genomic DNA. Extracted genomic DNA from each cell subset was spread evenly across all wells of several immunoSEQ 96-well plates, with each plate serving as a replicate. For sorted subsets, 200 ng of genomic DNA, equivalent to some 30,000 T cell genomes, went into each replicate PCR. Purified libraries were measured with a Qubit 3.0 fluorometer, size-checked on a Bioanalyzer 2100, and measured again with the KAPA Library Quantification kit. Each immunoSEQ 96-well plate was sequenced on its own single-read 150-cycle Illumina NextSeq 550 flow cell. Concerning the study's data processing: Because only junctional sequences without quality scores were contained in the immunoSEQ output, filtering matching that applied to full-length reads could not be performed. To assign V/J genes and CDR3, sequences were annotated against IMGT germline references using PyIR, a Python wrapper for IgBLAST v1.9. Reads with weak V/J assignments (E-value above 1e-6), missing CDR3, stop codons, out-of-frame junctions, or ambiguous translated residues were removed. V3J clonotypes were defined as sequences sharing the same inferred V gene, J gene, and CDR3 amino acid sequence. Percentage overlap between repertoires was calculated by dividing the number of shared unique clonotypes by the size of the smaller repertoire. Three approaches were used to assess repertoire richness: RTK rarefaction, the Chao1 estimator, and Recon v2.1 estimates of unobserved clonotypes. OLGA was used to compute generation probabilities for all TCRbeta clonotypes that the gDNA method yielded from several donors. This is the immuneACCESS table as TCRdb keeps it, with only in-frame sequences that have V and J called. A part of the clones is gone; compared with another copy, unresolved V genes explain less than half, and the rest is unexplained. D and trimming come from the DNA, and the V and J calls and clone size come from that table. The sample records roughly 1,500,000 clones, just under 99% of which are singletons. The ten largest clones represent roughly 0.35% of the sample.

Sequencing was done on a sample of naive CD4+ T cells sorted from blood. Sample cell subset or site, as interpreted from the label and publication: CD45RA+ positively selected. The origin of this receptor is a man under 40 in good health. The chain employs TRBV5-4 and TRBJ1-1; TRBD1 might be the D gene, on 5 matching bases. For the CDR3, the sequence is CASSSQGRSTEAFF. The sequence in DNA is TGTGCCAGCAGCTCGCAGGGCAGATCCACTGAAGCTTTCTTT.